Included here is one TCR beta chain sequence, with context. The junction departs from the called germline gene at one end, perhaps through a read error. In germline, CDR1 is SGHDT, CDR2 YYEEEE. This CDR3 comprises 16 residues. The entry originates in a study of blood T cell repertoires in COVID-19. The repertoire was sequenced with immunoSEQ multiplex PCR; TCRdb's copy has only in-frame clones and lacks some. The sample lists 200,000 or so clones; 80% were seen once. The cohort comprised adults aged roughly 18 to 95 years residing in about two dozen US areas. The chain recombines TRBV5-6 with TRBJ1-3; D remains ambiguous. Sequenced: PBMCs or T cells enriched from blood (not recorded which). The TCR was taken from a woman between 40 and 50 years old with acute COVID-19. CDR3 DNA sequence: TGTGCCGGCAGCACCCCTGGACTGAGCTCTGGAAACACCATATATTTT. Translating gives CAGSTPGLSSGNTIYF.